Below, one TCR beta chain is given with its context. Its antigen has not been determined. Base qualities are not provided; no much larger clone lies one nucleotide away. This sample stems from a study of OX40 agonist ivuxolimab in advanced cancers. For the study in its entirety: Ivuxolimab, which targeted the costimulatory receptor OX40 (CD134), was an agonistic, fully human IgG2 monoclonal antibody. Intravenous ivuxolimab was administered to patients every 2 weeks at six dose levels: 0.01, 0.1, 0.3, 1.5, 3 and 10 mg/kg. Peripheral TCRbeta sequencing aimed to test whether ivuxolimab altered TCR sequence diversity and caused clonal T-cell expansion. Prior anti-PD-1, anti-PD-L1 or anti-CTLA-4 therapy was permitted, and approximately 39% of dose-escalation patients had received checkpoint inhibitors. Partial responses occurred in three dose-escalation patients, of whom one had hepatocellular carcinoma and two had cutaneous melanoma. The paper reports the monotherapy dose-escalation portion (N of about 52 patients) of the phase I ivuxolimab trial. A male proportion of 82.7% and a mean age of approximately 55 years, ranging from 23 to 79, were recorded for the dose-escalation cohort. Among the 50 to 55 dose-escalation patients, roughly 20 had hepatocellular carcinoma, 15 or so melanoma, 9 renal cell carcinoma and 9 head and neck cancer.

Paper-wide results and their limitations: At doses of 0.1 to 3.0 mg/kg, clonal expansion of both CD4+ and CD8+ blood T cells was observed from baseline to week 6. In partial responders in the 0.1-3.0 mg/kg groups, normalized peripheral clonal expansion was found to be among the lowest, especially among CD8+ T cells. Low levels of normalized T-cell clonal expansion were also shown by some nonresponding patients. After ivuxolimab, expanded clones were on average more numerous among CD8+ T cells than among CD4+ T cells. The antigen specificity of the clonally expanded peripheral T cells was not determined.

Genomic DNA was isolated from the sorted cells so that the TCRbeta CDR3 region could be sequenced. TCRbeta CDR3 regions were sequenced using the immunoSEQ Assay. TCRdb took over this immuneACCESS table, retaining in-frame rearrangements with V and J assigned. Such tables are incomplete; in checked studies, under half of the missing clones stem from an unresolved V gene, and the remainder is unexplained. The sample yields 65,000 to 80,000 clones; approximately 90% were counted once. Jointly, the top ten make up about 0.33% of the sample. The trial excluded patients who had a history of autoimmune disease or who were on systemic immunosuppression. Peripheral blood for TCR sequencing was drawn from every dose cohort at baseline, at cycle 4 day 1 and at cycle 7 day 1. The samples were drawn from a first-in-human, open-label, multicenter phase I dose-escalation trial of ivuxolimab. Adults with locally advanced or metastatic head and neck squamous cell, hepatocellular, melanoma or renal cell carcinoma were enrolled in the trial. CD4+ and CD8+ T cells were sorted separately from peripheral blood before TCR sequencing.

As encoded in the germline V gene (reference sequence), CDR1 is GTSNPN while CDR2 is SVGIG. A distance of 17 bases separates the germline ends of V and J, which lose 5 bases and 2 bases respectively. The CDR3 runs 15 amino acids, cysteine and phenylalanine included. Just CDR3 DNA is preserved here, 45 bases in frame from base 1. Recombination connected TRBV30 to TRBJ2-3, with the identity of the D gene unclear. This clonotype was obtained from an adult with an advanced solid tumor such as melanoma, head and neck, liver or kidney cancer. Source: CD4+ or CD8+ T cells sorted from blood, taken in a trial of the OX40 agonist ivuxolimab. The DNA is TGTGCCTGGTACCAAGCGAGGCCTGCCACAGATACGCAGTATTTT. This gives the protein CAWYQARPATDTQYF.